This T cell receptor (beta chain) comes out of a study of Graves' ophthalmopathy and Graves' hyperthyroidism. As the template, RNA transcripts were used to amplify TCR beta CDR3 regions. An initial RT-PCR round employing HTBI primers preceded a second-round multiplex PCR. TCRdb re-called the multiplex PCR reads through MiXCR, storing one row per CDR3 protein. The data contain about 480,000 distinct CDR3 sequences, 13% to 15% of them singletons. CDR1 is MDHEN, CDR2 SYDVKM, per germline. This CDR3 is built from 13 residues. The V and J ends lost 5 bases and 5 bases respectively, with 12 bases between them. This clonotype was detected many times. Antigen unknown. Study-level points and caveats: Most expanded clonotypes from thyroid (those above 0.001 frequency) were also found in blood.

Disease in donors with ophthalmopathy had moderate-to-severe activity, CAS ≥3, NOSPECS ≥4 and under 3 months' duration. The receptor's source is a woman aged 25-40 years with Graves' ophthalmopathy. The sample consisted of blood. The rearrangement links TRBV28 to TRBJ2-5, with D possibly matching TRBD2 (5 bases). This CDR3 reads CASSEVPGETQYF. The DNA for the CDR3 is TGTGCCAGCAGTGAGGTTCCGGGGGAGACCCAGTACTTC.